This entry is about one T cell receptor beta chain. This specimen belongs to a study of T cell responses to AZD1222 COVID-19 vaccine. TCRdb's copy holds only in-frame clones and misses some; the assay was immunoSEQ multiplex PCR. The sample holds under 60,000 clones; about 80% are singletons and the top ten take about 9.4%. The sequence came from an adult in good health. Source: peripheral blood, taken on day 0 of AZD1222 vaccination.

CDR3 residues: CASSAILAGAALYEQYF. The CDR3 coding sequence is TGTGCCAGCAGTGCGATCCTAGCGGGAGCCGCGCTCTACGAGCAGTACTTC. V usage is TRBV6-2 or TRBV6-3 and J usage is TRBJ2-7, with 10 nucleotides matching TRBD2. The CDR3 covers 17 residues. Germline CDR1 reads MNHEY; CDR2 reads SVGEGT. V lost 5 bases and J lost 3; bases outside the gene matches: 13.